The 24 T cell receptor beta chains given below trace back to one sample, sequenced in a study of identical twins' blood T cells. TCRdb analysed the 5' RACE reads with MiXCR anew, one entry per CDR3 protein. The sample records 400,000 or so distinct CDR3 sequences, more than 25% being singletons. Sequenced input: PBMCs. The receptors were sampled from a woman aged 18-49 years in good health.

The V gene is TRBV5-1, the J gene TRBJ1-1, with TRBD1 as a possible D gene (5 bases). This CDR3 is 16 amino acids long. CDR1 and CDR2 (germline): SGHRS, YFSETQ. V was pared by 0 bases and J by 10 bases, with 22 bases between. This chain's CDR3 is CASSLEVGLEFQGAFF. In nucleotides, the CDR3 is TGCGCCAGCAGCTTGGAAGTGGGGCTTGAGTTTCAGGGAGCTTTCTTT.

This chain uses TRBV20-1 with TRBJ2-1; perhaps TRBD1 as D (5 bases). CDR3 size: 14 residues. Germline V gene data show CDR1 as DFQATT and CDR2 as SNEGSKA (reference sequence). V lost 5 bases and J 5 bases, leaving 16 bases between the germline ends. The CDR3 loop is CSASRAALHNEQFF. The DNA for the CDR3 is TGCAGTGCTTCCAGGGCAGCCTTACACAATGAGCAGTTCTTC.

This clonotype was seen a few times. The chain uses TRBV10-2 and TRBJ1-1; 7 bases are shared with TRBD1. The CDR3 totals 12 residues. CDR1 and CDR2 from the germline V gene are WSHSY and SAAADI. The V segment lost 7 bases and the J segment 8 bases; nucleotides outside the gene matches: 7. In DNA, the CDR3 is TGCGCCAGCAAAGACAGGGCTGGAGAAGCTTTCTTT. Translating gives CASKDRAGEAFF.

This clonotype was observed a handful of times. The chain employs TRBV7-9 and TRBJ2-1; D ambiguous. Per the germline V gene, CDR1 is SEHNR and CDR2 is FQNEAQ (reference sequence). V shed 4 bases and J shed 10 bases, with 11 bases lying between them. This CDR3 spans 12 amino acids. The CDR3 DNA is TGTGCCAGCAGCTCGGCCCAATACGAGCAGTTCTTC. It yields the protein CASSSAQYEQFF.

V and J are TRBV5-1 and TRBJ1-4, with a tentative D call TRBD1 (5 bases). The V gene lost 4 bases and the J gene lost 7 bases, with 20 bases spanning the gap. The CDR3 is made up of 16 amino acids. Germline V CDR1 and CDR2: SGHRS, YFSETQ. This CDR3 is CASSTSPGLATEKLFF. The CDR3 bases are TGCGCCAGCAGCACATCCCCGGGACTGGCTACTGAAAAACTGTTTTTT.

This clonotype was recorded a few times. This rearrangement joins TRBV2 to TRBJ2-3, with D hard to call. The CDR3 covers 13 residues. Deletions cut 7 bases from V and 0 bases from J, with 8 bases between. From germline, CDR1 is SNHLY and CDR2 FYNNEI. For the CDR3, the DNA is TGTGCCAGCATAGAGTCTAGCACAGATACGCAGTATTTT. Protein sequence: CASIESSTDTQYF. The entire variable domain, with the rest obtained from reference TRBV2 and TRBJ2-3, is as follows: EPEVTQTPSHQVTQMGQEVILRCVPISNHLYFYWYRQILGQKVEFLVSFYNNEISEKSEIFDDQFSVERPDGSNFTLKIRSTKLEDSAMYFCASIESSTDTQYFGPGTRLTVL.

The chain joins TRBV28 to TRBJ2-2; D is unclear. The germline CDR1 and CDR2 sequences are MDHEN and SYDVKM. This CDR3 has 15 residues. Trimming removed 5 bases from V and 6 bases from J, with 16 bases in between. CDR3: CASSPTPLGSGELFF. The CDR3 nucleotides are TGTGCCAGCAGTCCTACCCCATTGGGTTCCGGGGAGCTGTTTTTT.

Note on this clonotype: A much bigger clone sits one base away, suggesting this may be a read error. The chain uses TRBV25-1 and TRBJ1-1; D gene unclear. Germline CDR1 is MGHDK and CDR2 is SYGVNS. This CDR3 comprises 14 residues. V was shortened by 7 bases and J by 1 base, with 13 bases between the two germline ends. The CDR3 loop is CASTESAQNTEAFF. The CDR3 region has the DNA TGTGCCAGCACCGAATCAGCACAGAACACTGAAGCTTTCTTT.

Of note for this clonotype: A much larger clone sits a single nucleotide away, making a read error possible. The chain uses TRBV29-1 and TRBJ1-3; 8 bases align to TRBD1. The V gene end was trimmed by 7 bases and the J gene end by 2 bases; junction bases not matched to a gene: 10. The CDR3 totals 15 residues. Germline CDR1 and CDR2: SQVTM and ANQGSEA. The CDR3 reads CSADRMDRAGNTIYF. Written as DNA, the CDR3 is TGCAGCGCTGATAGGATGGACAGGGCTGGAAACACCATATATTTT.

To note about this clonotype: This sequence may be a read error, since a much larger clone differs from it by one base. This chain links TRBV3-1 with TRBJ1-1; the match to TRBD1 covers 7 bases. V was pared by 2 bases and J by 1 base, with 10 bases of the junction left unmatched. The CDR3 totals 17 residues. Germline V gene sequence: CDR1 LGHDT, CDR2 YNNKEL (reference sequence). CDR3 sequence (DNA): TGTGCCAGCAGCCAACTCGGGACAGTAATTGGGAACACTGAAGCTTTCTTT. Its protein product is CASSQLGTVIGNTEAFF.

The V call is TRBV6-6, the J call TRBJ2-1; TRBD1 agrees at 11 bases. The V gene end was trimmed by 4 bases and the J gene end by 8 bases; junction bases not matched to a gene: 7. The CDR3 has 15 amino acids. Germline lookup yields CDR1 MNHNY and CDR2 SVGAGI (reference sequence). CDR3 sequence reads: CASSSRTGGGYEQFF. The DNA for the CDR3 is TGTGCCAGCAGTTCCCGGACAGGGGGCGGCTATGAGCAGTTCTTC.

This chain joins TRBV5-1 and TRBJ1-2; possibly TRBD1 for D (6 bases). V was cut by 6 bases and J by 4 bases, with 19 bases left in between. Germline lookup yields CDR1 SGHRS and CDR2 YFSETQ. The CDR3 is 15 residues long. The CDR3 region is CASNITTGSTYGYTF. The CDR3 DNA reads TGCGCCAGCAACATAACAACAGGGTCTACCTATGGCTACACCTTC.

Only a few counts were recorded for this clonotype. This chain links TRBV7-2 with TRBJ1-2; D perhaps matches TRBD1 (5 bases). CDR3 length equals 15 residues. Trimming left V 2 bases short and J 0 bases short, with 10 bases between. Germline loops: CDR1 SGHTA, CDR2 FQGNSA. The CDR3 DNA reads TGTGCCAGCAGCTTAACAGGTCCTCCTAACTATGGCTACACCTTC. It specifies CASSLTGPPNYGYTF.

The CDR3 loop reads CASSLDRGLTDTQYF. The CDR3 bases are TGCGCCAGCAGCCTGGACAGGGGTTTGACAGATACGCAGTATTTT. The chain links TRBV5-1 to TRBJ2-3, with 9 bases identical to TRBD1. Germline V gives CDR1 SGHRS, CDR2 YFSETQ. The V gene end was trimmed by 4 bases and the J gene end by 3 bases; junction bases not matched to a gene: 6. The CDR3 is 15 amino acids.

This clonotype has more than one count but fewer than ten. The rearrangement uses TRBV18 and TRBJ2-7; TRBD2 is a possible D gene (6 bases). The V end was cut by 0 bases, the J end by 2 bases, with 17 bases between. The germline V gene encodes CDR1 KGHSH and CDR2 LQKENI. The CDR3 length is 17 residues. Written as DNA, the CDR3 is TGTGCCAGCTCACCACCTGGGACTTCTAGAACAACCTACGAGCAGTACTTC. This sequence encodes CASSPPGTSRTTYEQYF.

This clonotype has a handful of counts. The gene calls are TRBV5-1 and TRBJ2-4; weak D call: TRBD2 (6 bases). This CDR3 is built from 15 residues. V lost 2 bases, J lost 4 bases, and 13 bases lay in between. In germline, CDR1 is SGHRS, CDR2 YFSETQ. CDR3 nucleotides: TGCGCCAGCAGCTTTGTCGGGGAGGCAAAAAACATTCAGTACTTC. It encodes CASSFVGEAKNIQYF.

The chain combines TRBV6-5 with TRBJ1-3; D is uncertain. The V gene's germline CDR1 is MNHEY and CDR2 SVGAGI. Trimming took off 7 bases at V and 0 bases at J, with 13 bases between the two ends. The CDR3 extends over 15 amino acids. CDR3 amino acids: CASIPGDYSGNTIYF. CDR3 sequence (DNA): TGTGCCAGCATTCCCGGGGATTACTCTGGAAACACCATATATTTT.

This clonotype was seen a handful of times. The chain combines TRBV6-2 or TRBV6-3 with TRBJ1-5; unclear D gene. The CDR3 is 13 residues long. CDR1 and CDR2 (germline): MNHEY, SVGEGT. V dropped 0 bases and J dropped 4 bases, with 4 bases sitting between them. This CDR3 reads CASSYSRNQPQHF. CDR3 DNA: TGTGCCAGCAGTTACTCAAGAAATCAGCCCCAGCATTTT.

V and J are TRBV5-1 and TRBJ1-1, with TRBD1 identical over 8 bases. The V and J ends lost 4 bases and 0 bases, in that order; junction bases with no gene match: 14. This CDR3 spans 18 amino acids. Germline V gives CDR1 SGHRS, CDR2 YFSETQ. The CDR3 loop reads CASSPTRTGRDMNTEAFF. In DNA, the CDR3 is TGCGCCAGCAGCCCGACTCGGACAGGGAGGGATATGAACACTGAAGCTTTCTTT.

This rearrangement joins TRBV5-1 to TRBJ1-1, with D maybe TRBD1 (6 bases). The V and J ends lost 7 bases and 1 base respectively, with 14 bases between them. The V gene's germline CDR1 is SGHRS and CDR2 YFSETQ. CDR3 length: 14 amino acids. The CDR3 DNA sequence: TGCGCCAGCCGCCCCGACAGGTCGAACACTGAAGCTTTCTTT. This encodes CASRPDRSNTEAFF.

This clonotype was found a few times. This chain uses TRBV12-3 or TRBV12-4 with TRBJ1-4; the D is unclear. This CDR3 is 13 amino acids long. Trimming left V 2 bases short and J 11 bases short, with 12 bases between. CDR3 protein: CASSLSGTAKLFF. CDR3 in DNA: TGTGCCAGCAGTTTATCAGGAACAGCTAAACTGTTTTTT.

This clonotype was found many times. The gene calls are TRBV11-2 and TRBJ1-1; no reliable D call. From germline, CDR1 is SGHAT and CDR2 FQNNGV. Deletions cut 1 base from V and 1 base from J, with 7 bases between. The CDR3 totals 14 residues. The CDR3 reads CASSLGGRNTEAFF. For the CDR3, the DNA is TGTGCCAGCAGCTTAGGCGGAAGGAACACTGAAGCTTTCTTT. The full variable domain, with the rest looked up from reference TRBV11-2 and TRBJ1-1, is EAGVAQSPRYKIIEKRQSVAFWCNPISGHATLYWYQQILGQGPKLLIQFQNNGVVDDSQLPKDRFSAERLKGVDSTLKIQPAKLEDSAVYLCASSLGGRNTEAFFGQGTRLTVV.

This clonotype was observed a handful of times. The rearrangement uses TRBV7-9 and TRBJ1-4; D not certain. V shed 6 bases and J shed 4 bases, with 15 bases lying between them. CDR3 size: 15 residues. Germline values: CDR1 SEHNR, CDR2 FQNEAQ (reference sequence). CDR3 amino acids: CASRPGRHHNEKLFF. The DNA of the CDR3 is TGTGCCAGCAGACCTGGAAGACACCATAATGAAAAACTGTTTTTT.

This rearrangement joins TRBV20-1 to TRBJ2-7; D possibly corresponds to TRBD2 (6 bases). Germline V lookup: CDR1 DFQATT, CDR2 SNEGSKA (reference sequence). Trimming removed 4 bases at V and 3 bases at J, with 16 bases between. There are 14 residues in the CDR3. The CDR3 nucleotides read TGCAGTGCTAAAGTCGGGACTTTATACTACGAGCAGTACTTC. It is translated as CSAKVGTLYYEQYF.